A selection of T cell receptor beta chains follows, all from one sample in a study of T cell repertoires in aging, cancer and after chemotherapy. TCRdb reprocessed the multiplex PCR reads with MiXCR, giving one entry per CDR3 protein. The data show more than 10,000 distinct CDR3 sequences, with 21% seen just once and 4.5% to 6% held by the top ten. Sequenced material: blood. The receptor source for this set is a human donor in good health. The CDR3 runs from the conserved cysteine through the conserved F or W. D genes are given only for firm matches. Clone size, where shown, is once, few, many, or a class for clones that have expanded.

cdr3_nt cdr3_aa clone_size j_call d_call v_call
TGTGCCAGCAGTTACTCCCAGAGTAACTATGGCTACACCTTC CASSYSQSNYGYTF medium-sized TRBJ1-2 . TRBV6-5
TGTGCCAGCAGCCCGCGGACTAGCGGGGGTTTGGAGACCCAGTACTTC CASSPRTSGGLETQYF . TRBJ2-5 TRBD2 TRBV27
TGCGCCAGCAGCCCAAGCCCGGGTTCGACAGGGGGGCACTACGAGCAGTACTTC CASSPSPGSTGGHYEQYF few TRBJ2-7 TRBD1 TRBV5-1
TGTGCCACCAGCAGTACGGGACGCACGTCCTACGAGCAGTACTTC CATSSTGRTSYEQYF medium-sized TRBJ2-7 . TRBV15
TGTGCCAGCAGCCTTGACAGGACCCAGCCCCAGCATTTT CASSLDRTQPQHF . TRBJ1-5 . TRBV5-6
TGTGCCAGCAGGAGCGGGACAGGGACGGACGAGCAGTACTTC CASRSGTGTDEQYF . TRBJ2-7 TRBD1 TRBV27
TGTGCCTGGAGAGTGGAAGGGGACGAGACCCAGTACTTC CAWRVEGDETQYF . TRBJ2-5 . TRBV30
TGTGCCAGCAGTGCCCCGTTTCCGCCCTACTACGAGCAGTACTTC CASSAPFPPYYEQYF medium-sized TRBJ2-7 . TRBV6-1
TGTGCCAGTGCAGGGGTCTCCTATAATTCACCCCTCCACTTT CASAGVSYNSPLHF . TRBJ1-6 . TRBV19
TGTGCCAGCAGCTTAGGGACGGGAGGCAATGAGCAGTTCTTC CASSLGTGGNEQFF medium-sized TRBJ2-1 TRBD2 TRBV11-2
TGTGCCAGCAGCGTCGAGGGAGCCGGGGTGTACAATGAGCAGTTCTTC CASSVEGAGVYNEQFF once TRBJ2-1 . TRBV9
TGTGCCAGCAGCTTATTTGCAACTAATGAAAAACTGTTTTTT CASSLFATNEKLFF few TRBJ1-4 . TRBV7-9
TGCGCCAGCAGCTTGGATGCGACAGGGAACACCGGGGAGCTGTTTTTT CASSLDATGNTGELFF . TRBJ2-2 . TRBV5-1
TGCAGTGCTAGGAGCGCTGGAAGCGTCAATGAGCAGTTCTTC CSARSAGSVNEQFF medium-sized TRBJ2-1 . TRBV20-1
TGTGCCAGCAGTTACGGACTAGCGGGGGGGCCAGATACGCAGTATTTT CASSYGLAGGPDTQYF . TRBJ2-3 TRBD2 TRBV6-2/TRBV6-3
TGCAGTGCTAGAGATGAGACAGGGGGCATAGATACGCAGTATTTT CSARDETGGIDTQYF many TRBJ2-3 TRBD1 TRBV20-1
TGCGCCAGCGGGCTTAGCGGGGCCTACAATGAGCAGTTCTTC CASGLSGAYNEQFF few TRBJ2-1 TRBD2 TRBV5-1
TGTGCCACCGGGCGGGGGACGGGAGAGACCCAGTACTTC CATGRGTGETQYF . TRBJ2-5 TRBD2 TRBV6-6
TGTGCCAGCAGCCAAGATAAGGGGACAAAGTACCAAGAGACCCAGTACTTC CASSQDKGTKYQETQYF once TRBJ2-5 . TRBV14
TGTGCCAGCGGCGAGCGGGGTAACCTCTTTGGCTACACCTTC CASGERGNLFGYTF medium-sized TRBJ1-2 . TRBV6-1
TGTGCCAGCAGTGAAGGGGGGCACACTGAAGCTTTCTTT CASSEGGHTEAFF . TRBJ1-1 . TRBV6-1
TGTGCCAGCAGCCAATTTCAGGCGAACACCGGGGAGCTGTTTTTT CASSQFQANTGELFF . TRBJ2-2 . TRBV14
TGTGCCAGCAGTCTCCCCGGGACAGCAAAGGGCGGCTACACCTTC CASSLPGTAKGGYTF . TRBJ1-2 TRBD1 TRBV12-3/TRBV12-4
TGTGCCAGCAGCTTAGGGGACTACGAGCAGTACTTC CASSLGDYEQYF medium-sized TRBJ2-7 . TRBV13